This T cell receptor beta chain was recorded in a study of T-cell reconstitution after alpha-beta-depleted transplantation in children. Study results and limitations: Reportedly, alpha-beta T cells present about two months post-transplant originated from several hundred expanded clones of graft origin. The high TCRbeta diversity at day 60 in some patients came from surviving recipient T cells and thymic progenitors. After one year, T-cell counts and TCRbeta diversity mostly came from new T cells.

During its preparation, the TCRbeta library received unique molecular identifiers. TCRdb reprocessed the PCR reads with MiXCR, giving one entry per CDR3 protein. The table lists about 980,000 distinct CDR3 sequences, about 29% of them singletons. As for this clonotype: What it binds is not known.

The specimen was PBMCs, mostly from graft donor cells, collected 360 days after TCRalphabeta/CD19-depleted stem cell transplant. The TCR originated in a boy less than two years old who had a stem cell transplant for SCID, so the T cells may come from the graft donor.

In DNA form, the CDR3 reads TGTGCCAGCAGCGTAGCTCCGGACGGGCGGGAGTTCTTC. Encoded protein: CASSVAPDGREFF. The rearrangement joins TRBV9 to TRBJ2-1; weak D call: TRBD2 (5 bases). Germline CDR1 SGDLS, CDR2 YYNGEE. V dropped 0 bases and J dropped 14 bases, with 15 bases sitting between them. The CDR3 totals 13 residues. Supplemented by reference TRBV9 and TRBJ2-1, the full variable domain reads DSGVTQTPKHLITATGQRVTLRCSPRSGDLSVYWYQQSLDQGLQFLIQYYNGEERAKGNILERFSAQQFPDLHSELNLSSLELGDSALYFCASSVAPDGREFFGPGTRLTVL.